Listed below are T cell receptor beta chains from one sample, sequenced in a study of blood T cell repertoires in COVID-19. This table comes from immunoSEQ multiplex PCR, and its TCRdb copy is limited to in-frame clones, with some not included. The top ten hold roughly 5.6% of the sample, which has around 190,000 clones, roughly 77% seen once. The sequenced sample consisted of peripheral blood. The receptors stem from a woman in her thirties or forties with COVID-19, enrolled during active disease. The CDR3 runs from the conserved cysteine through the conserved F or W. A D gene is named only where the DNA matches it firmly. A clone size is listed for some rows: how often the clone was seen (once, few, many), or a class if it is expanded.

CDR3aa,CDR3nt,v_gene,abundance,j_gene,d_gene
CASSVASGQQETQYF,TGTGCCAGCAGCGTAGCATCCGGACAGCAAGAGACCCAGTACTTC,TRBV9,-,TRBJ2-5,-
CASSTGDTGELFF,TGTGCCAGCAGCACAGGGGACACCGGGGAGCTGTTTTTT,TRBV3-1/TRBV3-2,-,TRBJ2-2,TRBD1
CASSPGQAPGSGANVLTF,TGCGCCAGCAGCCCCGGACAGGCACCCGGCTCTGGGGCCAACGTCCTGACTTTC,TRBV5-1,-,TRBJ2-6,TRBD1
CASSSDRGRITEAFF,TGTGCCAGCAGCTCGGACAGGGGGCGCATCACTGAAGCTTTCTTT,TRBV7-2,-,TRBJ1-1,TRBD1
CASRMAPDSTYGYTF,TGTGCCAGCAGGATGGCCCCTGACAGCACCTATGGCTACACCTTC,TRBV6-5,-,TRBJ1-2,-
CASSVDGGGVYEQYF,TGTGCCAGCAGCGTAGACGGAGGAGGGGTCTACGAGCAGTACTTC,TRBV9,-,TRBJ2-7,-
CASSETTPTGGSSEAFF,TGCGCCAGCAGTGAAACCACGCCGACAGGGGGTTCTTCTGAAGCTTTCTTT,TRBV10-1,-,TRBJ1-1,TRBD1
CASSDPRGSYNEQFF,TGTGCCAGCAGTGACCCCCGGGGGTCTTACAATGAGCAGTTCTTC,TRBV2,-,TRBJ2-1,-
CATSPDTEKTGELFF,TGTGCCACCAGCCCAGACACAGAGAAGACCGGGGAGCTGTTTTTT,TRBV15,-,TRBJ2-2,-
CASSQVRTAEAFF,TGTGCCAGCAGCCAAGTAAGGACAGCTGAAGCTTTCTTT,TRBV3-1/TRBV3-2,-,TRBJ1-1,-
CASMGTSGRNEQFF,TGTGCCAGCATGGGGACTAGCGGGAGGAATGAGCAGTTCTTC,TRBV25-1,-,TRBJ2-1,TRBD2
CASSQFSGQANSPLHF,TGTGCCAGCAGCCAATTTTCGGGACAGGCAAATTCACCCCTCCACTTT,TRBV3-1/TRBV3-2,few,TRBJ1-6,TRBD1
CASSRRQGAGYTF,TGCGCCAGCAGTCGAAGACAGGGCGCTGGCTACACCTTC,TRBV5-1,-,TRBJ1-2,TRBD1
CATLTSGGASDTQYF,TGTGCCACTCTCACTAGCGGGGGGGCATCGGATACGCAGTATTTT,TRBV19,-,TRBJ2-3,TRBD2
CASSEQGASYGYTF,TGTGCCAGCAGTGAACAGGGCGCCAGCTATGGCTACACCTTC,TRBV2,few,TRBJ1-2,-
CASSLNRDTGELFF,TGTGCCAGCAGCTTAAACAGGGACACCGGGGAGCTGTTTTTT,TRBV7-3,-,TRBJ2-2,-
CASSRISGSGTGELFF,TGTGCCAGCAGCCGAATTAGCGGGAGTGGGACCGGGGAGCTGTTTTTT,TRBV3-1/TRBV3-2,-,TRBJ2-2,TRBD2
CASSEVAGVGNTIYF,TGTGCCAGCAGTGAAGTGGCAGGGGTTGGAAACACCATATATTTT,TRBV6-4,once,TRBJ1-3,-
CASKGSYEQYF,TGTGCCAGCAAGGGGTCCTACGAGCAGTACTTC,TRBV2,-,TRBJ2-7,-
CASSPGSGSYNEQFF,TGTGCCAGCTCACCAGGAAGCGGGAGTTACAATGAGCAGTTCTTC,TRBV18,-,TRBJ2-1,TRBD2
CASSVADRNYGYTF,TGTGCCAGCAGCGTAGCGGACAGGAACTATGGCTACACCTTC,TRBV9,-,TRBJ1-2,TRBD1
CASSQGQDNSPLHF,TGTGCCAGCAGCCAAGGACAGGATAATTCACCCCTCCACTTT,TRBV4-2,-,TRBJ1-6,-
CASSEVGAANNSPLHF,TGTGCCAGCAGTGAAGTGGGGGCGGCCAATAATTCACCCCTCCACTTT,TRBV2,many,TRBJ1-6,-
CASSLPGGTSPNEQFF,TGTGCCAGCAGCTTACCGGGAGGGACCTCCCCCAATGAGCAGTTCTTC,TRBV7-3,few,TRBJ2-1,TRBD2
CASSQDKERELAGANVLTF,TGTGCCAGCAGCCAAGATAAGGAGCGGGAGTTGGCTGGGGCCAACGTCCTGACTTTC,TRBV3-1/TRBV3-2,-,TRBJ2-6,TRBD2
CASSRDRVSGEQYF,TGTGCCAGCAGCCGCGACAGGGTGAGCGGCGAGCAGTACTTC,TRBV7-2,-,TRBJ2-7,TRBD1
CASSSSGLTSYEQYF,TGTGCCAGCAGCTCTAGCGGCCTGACCTCCTACGAGCAGTACTTC,TRBV5-6,once,TRBJ2-7,TRBD2
CASSYSPSTRGGYTF,TGTGCCAGCAGTTACTCCCCCTCGACAAGGGGCGGCTACACCTTC,TRBV6-5,-,TRBJ1-2,-
CASSERARQDNQPQHF,TGTGCCAGCAGCGAAAGAGCCCGACAAGACAATCAGCCCCAGCATTTT,TRBV6-1,few,TRBJ1-5,-
CASSPFAQGWGEKLFF,TGTGCCAGCTCACCTTTCGCCCAGGGGTGGGGAGAAAAACTGTTTTTT,TRBV18,-,TRBJ1-4,-
CASSFWGTGNYEQYF,TGTGCCAGCAGTTTTTGGGGGACAGGGAACTACGAGCAGTACTTC,TRBV27,-,TRBJ2-7,TRBD1
CASSVATTSGRLGGTGELFF,TGTGCCAGCAGCGTAGCTACGACTAGCGGGAGATTAGGTGGCACCGGGGAGCTGTTTTTT,TRBV9,-,TRBJ2-2,TRBD2
CASSPGQAVNYGYTF,TGTGCCAGCTCACCGGGACAGGCCGTCAACTATGGCTACACCTTC,TRBV18,-,TRBJ1-2,TRBD1
CASSPPGLAGAGNEQFF,TGTGCCAGCAGCCCGCCGGGACTAGCGGGGGCCGGGAATGAGCAGTTCTTC,TRBV5-4,once,TRBJ2-1,TRBD2
CATTPSGAVPDTQYF,TGTGCCACAACGCCTAGCGGGGCGGTCCCAGATACGCAGTATTTT,TRBV10-3,-,TRBJ2-3,TRBD2
CASSEAGDEKLFF,TGCGCCAGCAGTGAGGCAGGGGATGAAAAACTGTTTTTT,TRBV10-2,-,TRBJ1-4,-
CASSLRGPFGYTF,TGTGCCAGCAGTTTACGGGGTCCCTTTGGCTACACCTTC,TRBV27,-,TRBJ1-2,-